Each of the 13 T cell receptor beta chains below was sequenced from the same sample in a study of T cell responses to AZD1222 COVID-19 vaccine. The protocol was immunoSEQ multiplex PCR, while the TCRdb copy is restricted to in-frame clones and leaves out a portion. The sample holds 53,000 or so clones; approximately 84% are singletons and the top ten take approximately 30%. This specimen was peripheral blood, taken on day 0 of AZD1222 vaccination. Every receptor here comes from an adult in good health.

This CDR3 reads CASSLAGQPQHF. The CDR3 bases are TGTGCCAGCAGCTTAGCAGGTCAGCCCCAGCATTTT. The rearrangement uses TRBV27 and TRBJ1-5; D is undetermined. The length of the CDR3 is 12 residues. Germline-derived CDR1 and CDR2 are MNHEY and SMNVEV (reference sequence). Trimming removed 6 bases at V and 6 bases at J, with 9 bases between.

The chain uses TRBV5-8 and TRBJ1-1, with a tentative D call TRBD1 (5 bases). The CDR3 length is 15 residues. CDR1 is SGHTS, CDR2 YDEGEE, per germline. V was shortened by 0 bases and J by 3 bases, with 12 bases between the two germline ends. The chain's CDR3 is CASSLGPGRDTEAFF. CDR3 coding DNA: TGTGCCAGCAGCTTGGGGCCAGGGAGAGACACTGAAGCTTTCTTT.

This rearrangement joins TRBV19 to TRBJ1-3; D is uncertain. Trimming pared 4 bases from V and 0 bases from J, leaving 4 bases between. CDR3 length: 13 residues. CDR1 and CDR2 from the germline V gene are LNHDA and SQIVND (reference sequence). The CDR3 DNA is TGTGCCAGTAGTAGGGACTCTGGAAACACCATATATTTT. As protein: CASSRDSGNTIYF.

The chain carries TRBV9 and TRBJ2-2; a possible D gene is TRBD2 (6 bases). The CDR3 is 14 residues long. V lost 6 bases, J lost 2 bases, and 11 bases lay in between. CDR1 is SGDLS, CDR2 YYNGEE, per germline. CDR3 loop: CASKEGLNTGELFF. CDR3 DNA: TGTGCCAGCAAGGAGGGGTTAAACACCGGGGAGCTGTTTTTT.

The rearrangement links TRBV6-5 to TRBJ1-5, with D perhaps matching TRBD1 (6 bases). V was pared by 5 bases and J by 0 bases, with 11 bases between. In germline, CDR1 is MNHEY, CDR2 SVGAGI. The CDR3 length is 15 residues. CDR3: CASSPSDSSNQPQHF. The DNA of the CDR3 is TGTGCCAGCAGTCCATCGGACAGTAGCAATCAGCCCCAGCATTTT.

A few counts support this clone. The V and J genes are TRBV3-1 (or the pseudogene TRBV3-2) and TRBJ2-1; the match to TRBD2 covers 9 bases. V trimming: 0 bases; J trimming: 5 bases; junction bases outside the gene matches: 8. There are 17 residues in the CDR3. Germline lookup yields CDR1 LGHDT and CDR2 YNNKEL (reference sequence). This CDR3 is CASSQDLPASGNNEQFF. The CDR3 DNA reads TGTGCCAGCAGCCAAGATCTCCCGGCTAGCGGGAACAATGAGCAGTTCTTC.

This rearrangement joins TRBV28 to TRBJ2-5, with D unclear. The CDR3 is 13 amino acids. With 4 bases removed from V and 2 bases from J, the gap between germline ends came to 8 bases. In germline, CDR1 is MDHEN, CDR2 SYDVKM. CDR3 coding DNA: TGTGCCAGCAGTTCGTCTAGACAAGAGACCCAGTACTTC. Translation: CASSSSRQETQYF.

This rearrangement joins TRBV7-3 to TRBJ2-2; D remains ambiguous. The germline V gene has CDR1 SGHTA and CDR2 FQGTGA. CDR3 length: 15 amino acids. The V end was cut by 1 base, the J end by 1 base, with 7 bases between. CDR3 residues: CASSLSGWNTGELFF. The CDR3 DNA sequence: TGTGCCAGCAGCTTAAGCGGCTGGAACACCGGGGAGCTGTTTTTT.

In this sample, this clone is large. The J gene is TRBJ1-2, the V gene TRBV19; D call uncertain. The V and J ends lost 0 bases and 7 bases respectively, with 12 bases between them. Germline CDR1 is LNHDA and CDR2 is SQIVND (reference sequence). The CDR3 consists of 14 residues. The CDR3 loop is CASSIDRAAFGYTF. The CDR3 region has the DNA TGTGCCAGTAGTATAGACCGGGCAGCGTTTGGCTACACCTTC.

The chain carries TRBV19 and TRBJ2-1; D gene uncertain. V was shortened by 6 bases and J by 5 bases, with 17 bases between the two germline ends. Germline V gene sequence: CDR1 LNHDA, CDR2 SQIVND (reference sequence). This CDR3 region has 15 residues. The DNA of the CDR3 is TGTGCCAGTAGGTCCCAATTCGGGCTCGACAATGAGCAGTTCTTC. Translating gives CASRSQFGLDNEQFF.

The genes are TRBV30 and TRBJ2-1; D tentatively reads TRBD1 or TRBD2 (5 bases each). The CDR3 has 17 amino acids. The germline V and J ends were trimmed by 0 bases and 8 bases, with 23 bases remaining between them. In germline, CDR1 is GTSNPN, CDR2 SVGIG (reference sequence). DNA for the CDR3: TGTGCCTGGAGTGTATCCTGGGTTACGGGACCCGGCGATGAGCAGTTCTTC. This translates into CAWSVSWVTGPGDEQFF.

The chain joins TRBV7-2 to TRBJ1-1; weak D call: TRBD1 (6 bases). Germline CDR1 SGHTA, CDR2 FQGNSA. V dropped 2 bases and J dropped 1 base, with 8 bases sitting between them. This CDR3 is 14 amino acids long. The CDR3 region is CASSLMTGNTEAFF. The CDR3 DNA reads as TGTGCCAGCAGCTTAATGACAGGGAACACTGAAGCTTTCTTT.

The chain joins TRBV5-8 to TRBJ1-2, with D unresolved. V lost 3 bases and J 4 bases, leaving 16 bases between the germline ends. The CDR3 has 15 residues. Per the germline V gene, CDR1 is SGHTS and CDR2 is YDEGEE. CDR3 sequence reads: CASSSYKFLSYGYTF. In DNA form, the CDR3 reads TGTGCCAGCAGCTCCTACAAATTTCTCAGCTATGGCTACACCTTC.